A selection of T cell receptor beta chains follows, all from one sample in a study of blood T cells in healthy people across ages. TCRdb re-derived calls from the 5' RACE reads in MiXCR, one entry per CDR3 protein. The data hold more than 650,000 distinct CDR3 sequences, with under 30% observed a single time. This sample also belongs to another study, concerning T cells of mothers and their children.

What was sequenced was blood. These receptors all come from a boy aged 5 to 17 in good health. The conserved cysteine and the conserved F or W are not part of the CDR3 here.

>TRBJ2-5|TRBV13
ASSYTPTRVGQETQY
>TRBJ2-1|TRBV3-1
ASSHLAGGISYNEQF
>TRBJ1-1|TRBV12-5
ASVISRARGNTEAF
>TRBJ2-7|TRBV12-3/TRBV12-4
TSSLQGYEQY
>TRBJ2-3|TRBV10-3
AIRAWTSGASTDTQY
>TRBJ2-7|TRBV3-1
ASSQGVSLAEQY
>TRBJ1-6|TRBV28
ASSLYRGVESPLH
>TRBJ2-1|TRBV7-3
ASSARLAKLAGGPDNEQF
>TRBJ1-2|TRBV15
ATSRDNRGFNYGYT
>NA|TRBV7-3
ASSPSGGFNEQY
>TRBJ1-4|TRBV12-3/TRBV12-4
ASSRPGSRGPTNEKLF
>TRBJ2-5|TRBV20-1
STGSGGGETQY
>TRBJ2-4|TRBV10-3
AVRGETKNIQY
>TRBJ2-2|TRBV6-1
ASRRGQGYTGELF
>TRBJ2-7|TRBV29-1
SVEADRSSYEQY
>TRBJ1-2|TRBV29-1
SAALGGGDGYGYT
>TRBJ2-5|TRBV5-1
ASSLGDSQETQY
>TRBJ2-4|TRBV4-1
ASSLTLGTAKNIQY
>TRBJ2-3|TRBV12-3/TRBV12-4
ASSFGSGGGDTDTQY
>TRBJ2-7|TRBV20-1
SATRWGEQY
>TRBJ2-7|TRBV28
ASSDRWTYEQY
>TRBJ1-2|TRBV7-3
ASSQRSGVYNYGYT
>NA|TRBV7-9
ASSRDRDEQF
>TRBJ2-5|TRBV5-1
ASSLRRAEETQY
>TRBJ2-7|TRBV10-1
ARTKRPYEQH
>TRBJ1-5|TRBV28
ASSLYSGRNQPQH
>TRBJ1-1|TRBV7-2
ASSPRGGGFNTEAF
>TRBJ2-7|TRBV7-2
ASSRRTSGGPRFYNEQY
>TRBJ1-6|TRBV2
ASRARTGLVSPLH
>TRBJ2-1|TRBV15
ATAGGGNYNEQF
>TRBJ2-6|TRBV5-5
ASSWIPPGANVLT
>TRBJ2-4|TRBV5-4
ASSGDRAGIQY
>TRBJ1-4|TRBV11-2
ASSFSGGASEKLF
>TRBJ2-1|TRBV7-9
ASSLAQGRYNEQF
>TRBJ1-1|TRBV7-9
ASKRAGYLNTEAF
>TRBJ1-2|TRBV27
ASSLSPAGSYGYT
>TRBJ2-7|TRBV12-3/TRBV12-4
ASSRYSSDRGEQY
>TRBJ1-1|TRBV5-1
ASSQQLSNTEAF
>TRBJ1-4|TRBV2
ASSEGPGGALF
>TRBJ1-2|TRBV4-2
ASSQTKDSTYGYT
>TRBJ1-6|TRBV12-3/TRBV12-4
ASRFGSSYNSPLH
>TRBJ2-3|TRBV4-1
ASSQDMNTDTQY
>TRBJ2-5|TRBV4-1
ASSQDRLAGDQETQY
>TRBJ1-1|TRBV7-9
ASSLTGGAF
>TRBJ2-4|TRBV6-1
ASREEPSDLAKNIQY
>TRBJ1-1|TRBV7-9
ASSLLGASTEAF
>TRBJ2-1|TRBV12-3/TRBV12-4
ASSHQLAGGPNEQF
>TRBJ2-3|TRBV28
ASRKRTKTSDLDTQY
>TRBJ2-7|TRBV30
AWSPGGAYEQY
>TRBJ2-5|TRBV7-2
ASSLAAAGFETQY
>TRBJ2-7|TRBV4-1
ASSQDDLAGSYEQY
>TRBJ2-7|TRBV2
ASSVNRGPYEQY
>TRBJ2-1|TRBV4-1
ASSQALAGAMSSYNEQF
>TRBJ2-2|TRBV7-9
ASSKTGVAGELF
>TRBJ2-5|TRBV3-1
ASSQEVLAGLPWTQY
>TRBJ2-5|TRBV4-2
ASSQEGTPQETQY
>TRBJ1-1|TRBV12-3/TRBV12-4
ASRSPGQGTEAF
>TRBJ2-1|TRBV29-1
SVETAGLNEQF